The source of this TCR beta chain is a study of T-cell reconstitution after alpha-beta-depleted transplantation in children. A TCRbeta library incorporating unique molecular identifiers was prepared. From the PCR reads, TCRdb called clonotypes with MiXCR, one entry per CDR3 protein. The sample carries around 400,000 distinct CDR3 sequences, 20% recorded once. With 0 bases removed from V and 6 bases from J, the gap between germline ends came to 20 bases. CDR3 size: 17 residues. Germline CDR1 and CDR2: MGHRA and YSYEKL. At least ten counts were recorded for this clonotype. The sequence was obtained from a human donor who donated a stem cell graft to a child with acute myeloid leukemia. Sequencing was performed on PBMCs from the stem cell graft donor, taken from the stem cell graft. This rearrangement joins TRBV4-1 to TRBJ1-1; D is undetermined. CDR3: CASSQDVGCGPTAEAFF. The DNA of the CDR3 is TGCGCCAGCAGCCAAGATGTCGGTTGTGGCCCTACAGCTGAAGCTTTCTTT.